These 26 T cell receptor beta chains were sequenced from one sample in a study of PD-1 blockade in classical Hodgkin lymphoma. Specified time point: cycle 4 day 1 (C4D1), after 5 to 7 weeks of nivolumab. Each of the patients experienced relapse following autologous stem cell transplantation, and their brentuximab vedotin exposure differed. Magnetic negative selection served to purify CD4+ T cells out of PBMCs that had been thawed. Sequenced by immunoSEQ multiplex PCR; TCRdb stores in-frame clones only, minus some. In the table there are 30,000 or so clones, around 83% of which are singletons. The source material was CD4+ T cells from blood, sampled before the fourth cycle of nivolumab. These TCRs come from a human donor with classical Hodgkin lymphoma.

The CDR3 coding sequence is TGCAGCGTTGCGGCGGGAGGGATCAGTAAAGAGACCCAGTACTTC. Protein product: CSVAAGGISKETQYF. The chain has TRBV29-1 and TRBJ2-5, with 9 bases identical to TRBD2. V shed 4 bases, J shed 3 bases, and the junction held 9 bases outside the gene matches. From germline, CDR1 is SQVTM and CDR2 ANQGSEA. This CDR3 contains 15 residues.

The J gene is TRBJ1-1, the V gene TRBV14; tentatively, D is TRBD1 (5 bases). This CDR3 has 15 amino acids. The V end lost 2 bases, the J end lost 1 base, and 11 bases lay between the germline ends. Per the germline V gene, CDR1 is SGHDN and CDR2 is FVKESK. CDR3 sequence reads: CASSQSGPRNTEAFF. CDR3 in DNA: TGTGCCAGCAGCCAATCGGGGCCGAGGAACACTGAAGCTTTCTTT.

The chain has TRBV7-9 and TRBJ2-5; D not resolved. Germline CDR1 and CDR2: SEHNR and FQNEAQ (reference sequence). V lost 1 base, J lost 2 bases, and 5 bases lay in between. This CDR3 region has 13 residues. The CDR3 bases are TGTGCCAGCAGCTTAGGACCGCAAGAGACCCAGTACTTC. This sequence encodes CASSLGPQETQYF. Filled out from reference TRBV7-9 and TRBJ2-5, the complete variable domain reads DTGVSQNPRHKITKRGQNVTFRCDPISEHNRLYWYRQTLGQGPEFLTYFQNEAQLEKSRLLSDRFSAERPKGSFSTLEIQRTEQGDSAMYLCASSLGPQETQYFGPGTRLLVL.

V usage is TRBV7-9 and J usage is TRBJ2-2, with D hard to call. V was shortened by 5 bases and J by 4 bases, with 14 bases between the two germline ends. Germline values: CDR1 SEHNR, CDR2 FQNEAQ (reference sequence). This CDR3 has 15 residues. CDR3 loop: CASSPRQAATGELFF. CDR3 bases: TGTGCCAGCAGCCCCCGGCAGGCAGCCACCGGGGAGCTGTTTTTT.

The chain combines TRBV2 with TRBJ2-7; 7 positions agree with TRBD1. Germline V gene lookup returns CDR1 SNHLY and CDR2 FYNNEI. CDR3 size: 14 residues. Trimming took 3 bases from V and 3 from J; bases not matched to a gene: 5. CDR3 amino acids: CASSDYRGGYEQYF. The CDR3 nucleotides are TGTGCCAGCAGTGATTACAGGGGTGGCTACGAGCAGTACTTC.

CDR3 in DNA: TGTGCCAGCAGTCCCAGGACAATCTACGAGCAGTACTTC. It codes for CASSPRTIYEQYF. V and J are TRBV28 and TRBJ2-7, with TRBD1 as a possible D gene (5 bases). Per the germline V gene, CDR1 is MDHEN and CDR2 is SYDVKM. V was pared by 5 bases and J by 3 bases, with 11 bases between. CDR3 length: 13 residues.

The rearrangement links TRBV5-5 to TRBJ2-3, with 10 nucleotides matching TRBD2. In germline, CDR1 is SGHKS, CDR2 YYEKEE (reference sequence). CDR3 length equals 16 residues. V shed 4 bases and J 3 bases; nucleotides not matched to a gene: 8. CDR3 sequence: CASSQQPSGRTDTQYF. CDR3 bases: TGTGCCAGCAGCCAGCAGCCTAGCGGGAGAACAGATACGCAGTATTTT.

The CDR3 DNA sequence: TGTGCCAGCAGTTTATTGGGAGGGGGCATAGGAAAGGTTTACCAAGAGACCCAGTACTTC. It encodes CASSLLGGGIGKVYQETQYF. The chain links TRBV28 to TRBJ2-5; D may be TRBD1 or TRBD2 (7 bases each). The CDR3 spans 20 residues. Per germline, CDR1 MDHEN and CDR2 SYDVKM. The V end lost 1 base, the J end lost 0 bases, and 24 bases lay between the germline ends.

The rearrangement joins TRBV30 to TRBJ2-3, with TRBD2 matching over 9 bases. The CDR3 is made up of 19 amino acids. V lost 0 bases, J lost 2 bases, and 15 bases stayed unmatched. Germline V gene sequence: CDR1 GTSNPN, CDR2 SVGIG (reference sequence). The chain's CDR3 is CAWSVHGASGTGYTDTQYF. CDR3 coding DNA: TGTGCCTGGAGTGTACATGGGGCTAGCGGGACTGGCTACACAGATACGCAGTATTTT.

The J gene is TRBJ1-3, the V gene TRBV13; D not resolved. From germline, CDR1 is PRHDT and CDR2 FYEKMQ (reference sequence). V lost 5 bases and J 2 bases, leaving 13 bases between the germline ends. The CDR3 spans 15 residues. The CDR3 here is CASSKDGSAGNTIYF. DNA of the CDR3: TGTGCCAGCAGCAAGGACGGGTCAGCTGGAAACACCATATATTTT.

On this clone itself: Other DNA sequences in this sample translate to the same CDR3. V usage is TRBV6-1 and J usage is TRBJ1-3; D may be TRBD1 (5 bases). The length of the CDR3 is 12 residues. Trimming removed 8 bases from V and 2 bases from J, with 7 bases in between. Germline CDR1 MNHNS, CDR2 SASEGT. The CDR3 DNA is TGTGCCAGCCGCAGGGCTGGAAACACCATATATTTT. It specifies CASRRAGNTIYF.

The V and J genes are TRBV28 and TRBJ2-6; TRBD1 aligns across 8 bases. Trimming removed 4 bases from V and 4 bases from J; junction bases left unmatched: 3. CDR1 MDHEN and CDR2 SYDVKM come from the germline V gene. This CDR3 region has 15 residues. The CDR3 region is CASSWTGKGANVLTF. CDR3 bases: TGTGCCAGCAGTTGGACAGGGAAAGGGGCCAACGTCCTGACTTTC.

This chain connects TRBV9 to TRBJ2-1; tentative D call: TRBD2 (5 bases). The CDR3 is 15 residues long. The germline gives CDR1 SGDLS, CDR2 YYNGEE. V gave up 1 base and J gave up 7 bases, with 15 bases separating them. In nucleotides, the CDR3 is TGTGCCAGCAGCGTACAAGATGGTGAGGGAAATGAGCAGTTCTTC. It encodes CASSVQDGEGNEQFF.

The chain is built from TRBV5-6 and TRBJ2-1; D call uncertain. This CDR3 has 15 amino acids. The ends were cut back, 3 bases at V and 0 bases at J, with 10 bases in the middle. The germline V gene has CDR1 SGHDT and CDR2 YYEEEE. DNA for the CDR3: TGTGCCAGCAGCTCCGGAGTTCTCTCCTACAATGAGCAGTTCTTC. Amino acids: CASSSGVLSYNEQFF. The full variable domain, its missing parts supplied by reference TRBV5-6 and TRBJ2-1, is DAGVTQSPTHLIKTRGQQVTLRCSPKSGHDTVSWYQQALGQGPQFIFQYYEEEERQRGNFPDRFSGHQFPNYSSELNVNALLLGDSALYLCASSSGVLSYNEQFFGPGTRLTVL.

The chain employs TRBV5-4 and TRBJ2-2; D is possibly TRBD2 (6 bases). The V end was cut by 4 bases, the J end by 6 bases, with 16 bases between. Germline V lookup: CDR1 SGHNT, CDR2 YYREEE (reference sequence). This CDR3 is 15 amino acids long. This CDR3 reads CASSAGGPYAGELFF. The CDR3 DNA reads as TGTGCCAGCAGCGCCGGAGGGCCTTACGCCGGGGAGCTGTTTTTT.

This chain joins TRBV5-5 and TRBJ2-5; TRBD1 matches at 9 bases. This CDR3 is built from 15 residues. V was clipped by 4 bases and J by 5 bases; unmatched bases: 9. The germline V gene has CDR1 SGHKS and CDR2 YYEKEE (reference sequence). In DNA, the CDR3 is TGTGCCAGCAGCCTCCCCGGGACAGGGCGGGAGACCCAGTACTTC. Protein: CASSLPGTGRETQYF.

CDR3 nucleotide sequence: TGTGCCAGCAGTGAGCGCGGGGTAAACATTCAGTACTTC. Amino acids: CASSERGVNIQYF. This sequence joins TRBV6-1 and TRBJ2-4; D possibly corresponds to TRBD2 (6 bases). Trimming took 3 bases from V and 6 from J, leaving 9 bases between them. CDR3 length: 13 residues. Germline-derived CDR1 and CDR2 are MNHNS and SASEGT.

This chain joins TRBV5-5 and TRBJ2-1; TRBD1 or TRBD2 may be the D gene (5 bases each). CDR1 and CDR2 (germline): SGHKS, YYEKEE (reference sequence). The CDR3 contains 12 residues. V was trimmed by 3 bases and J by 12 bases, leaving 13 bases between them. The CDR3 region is CASSWGFEPQFF. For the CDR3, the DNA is TGTGCCAGCAGCTGGGGGTTCGAGCCGCAGTTCTTC. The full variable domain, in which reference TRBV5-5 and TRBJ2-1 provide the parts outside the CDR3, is DAGVTQSPTHLIKTRGQQVTLRCSPISGHKSVSWYQQVLGQGPQFIFQYYEKEERGRGNFPDRFSARQFPNYSSELNVNALLLGDSALYLCASSWGFEPQFFGPGTRLTVL.

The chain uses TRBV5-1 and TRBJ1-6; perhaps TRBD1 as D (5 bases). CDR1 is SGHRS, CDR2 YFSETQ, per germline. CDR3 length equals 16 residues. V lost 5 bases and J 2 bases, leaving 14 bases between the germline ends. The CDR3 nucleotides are TGCGCCAGCAGTCTCGGCAGGGACCCCTATAATTCACCCCTCCACTTT. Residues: CASSLGRDPYNSPLHF. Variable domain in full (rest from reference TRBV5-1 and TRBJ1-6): KAGVTQTPRYLIKTRGQQVTLSCSPISGHRSVSWYQQTPGQGLQFLFEYFSETQRNKGNFPGRFSGRQFSNSRSEMNVSTLELGDSALYLCASSLGRDPYNSPLHFGNGTRLTVT.

Here the CDR3 DNA reads TGCGCCAGCAGCCAAGATAGCCCCGGGGCCCTTGTCGCCTACGAGCAGTACTTC. This gives the protein CASSQDSPGALVAYEQYF. The V and J genes are TRBV4-1 and TRBJ2-7, with D perhaps given as TRBD1 or TRBD2 (5 bases each). The V gene's germline CDR1 is MGHRA and CDR2 YSYEKL. This CDR3 region has 18 residues. V was pared by 0 bases and J by 2 bases, with 20 bases between.

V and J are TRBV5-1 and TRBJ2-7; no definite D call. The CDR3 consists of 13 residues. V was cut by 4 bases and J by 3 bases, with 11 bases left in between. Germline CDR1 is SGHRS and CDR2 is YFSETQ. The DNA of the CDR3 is TGCGCCAGCAGCGACGGCAGAGGCTACGAGCAGTACTTC. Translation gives CASSDGRGYEQYF.

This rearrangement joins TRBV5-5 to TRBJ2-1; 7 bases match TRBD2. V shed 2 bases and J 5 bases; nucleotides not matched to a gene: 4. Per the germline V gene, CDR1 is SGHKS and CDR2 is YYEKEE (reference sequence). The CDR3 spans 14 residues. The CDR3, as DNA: TGTGCCAGCAGCTTCCAGCGGGACCACAATGAGCAGTTCTTC. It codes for CASSFQRDHNEQFF.

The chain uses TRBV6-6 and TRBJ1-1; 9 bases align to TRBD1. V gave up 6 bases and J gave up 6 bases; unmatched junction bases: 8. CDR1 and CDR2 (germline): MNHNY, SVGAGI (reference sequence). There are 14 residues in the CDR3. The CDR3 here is CASRPGTGSPEAFF. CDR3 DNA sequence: TGTGCCAGCAGGCCCGGGACAGGGAGCCCTGAAGCTTTCTTT.

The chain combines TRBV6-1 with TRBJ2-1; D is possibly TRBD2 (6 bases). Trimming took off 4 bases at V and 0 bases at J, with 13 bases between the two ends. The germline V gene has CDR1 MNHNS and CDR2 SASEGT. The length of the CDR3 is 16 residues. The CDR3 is CASSVRDSNSYNEQFF. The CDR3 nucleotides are TGTGCCAGCAGTGTTAGGGACTCTAACTCCTACAATGAGCAGTTCTTC.

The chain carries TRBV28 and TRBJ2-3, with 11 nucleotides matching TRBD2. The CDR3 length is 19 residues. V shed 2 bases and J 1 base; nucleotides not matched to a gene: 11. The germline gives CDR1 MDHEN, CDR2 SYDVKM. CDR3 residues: CASSLGLASGRMGTDTQYF. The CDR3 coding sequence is TGTGCCAGCAGTTTAGGATTGGCTAGCGGGAGGATGGGCACAGATACGCAGTATTTT.

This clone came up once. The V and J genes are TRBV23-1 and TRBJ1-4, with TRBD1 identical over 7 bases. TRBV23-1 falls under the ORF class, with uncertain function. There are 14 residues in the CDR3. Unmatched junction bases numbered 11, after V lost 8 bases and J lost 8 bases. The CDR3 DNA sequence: TGCGCCAGCCCTCCCCCCGGGACAGACGAAAAACTGTTTTTT. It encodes CASPPPGTDEKLFF.